The sequence of this TCR beta chain was determined in a study of cytomegalovirus exposure and HLA in healthy donors. For the study at large: Of approximately 400 genotyped donors, about 81% clustered with self-reported Caucasian donors.

The CDR3 spans 15 residues. Trimming removed 4 bases from V and 0 bases from J, with 12 bases in between. From germline, CDR1 is MNHEY and CDR2 SVGAGI. Study-level results: Per published reports, the classifier diagnosed cytomegalovirus status with high specificity and sensitivity. The later analysis indicated that the majority of CMV-associated TCR beta chains appeared HLA-restricted. When a later analysis compared HLA-associated TCR beta chains with equally common others, the HLA-associated chains turned out to be more clonally expanded and to have lower generation probabilities.

Remarks on this clone: What it binds is unknown.

Both 60 Vbeta primers and 13 Jbeta primers went into the PCR. Generated by immunoSEQ multiplex PCR, the TCRdb table keeps only in-frame clones and is missing some. The repertoire holds 130,000 or so clones, with 77% as singletons. The V and J genes are TRBV6-5 and TRBJ1-2; TRBD1 is a possible D gene (5 bases). Source material: PBMCs. The TCR sequence derives from a female donor in good health and CMV-seronegative. This chain's CDR3 is CASSSLTGANYGYTF. CDR3 nucleotides: TGTGCCAGCAGTTCCCTAACAGGAGCTAACTATGGCTACACCTTC.